The clone carrying this TCR beta chain was counted at least ten times. What it recognizes is unknown. This sample's TCRbeta library carried unique molecular identifier barcodes. TCRdb passed the PCR reads through MiXCR, listing each CDR3 protein once. Of around 94,000 distinct CDR3 sequences listed, 4.5% to 7.5% are singletons. The data belong to a study of T-cell reconstitution after alpha-beta-depleted transplantation in children. The study, taken as a whole, reports: It was newly produced T cells that mostly accounted for T-cell counts and diversity one year after transplant. Some patients showed high day-60 TCRbeta diversity, which derived from surviving recipient T cells and thymic progenitors. Reportedly, roughly two months post-transplant, alpha-beta T cells arose from several hundred expanded graft clones.

This clonotype originated in a female patient aged 2-15 years who had a stem cell transplant for Fanconi anemia, so the T cells may come from the graft donor. The material sequenced was PBMCs, mostly from graft donor cells, taken 60 days after TCRalphabeta/CD19-depleted stem cell transplant.

CDR3 loop: CSVEDFRQPNTGELFF. CDR3 nucleotide sequence: TGCAGCGTTGAAGATTTTCGACAGCCGAACACCGGGGAGCTGTTTTTT. The chain employs TRBV29-1 and TRBJ2-2; tentatively, D is TRBD1 (5 bases). V was shortened by 0 bases and J by 0 bases, with 11 bases between the two germline ends. There are 16 residues in the CDR3. CDR1 and CDR2 (germline): SQVTM, ANQGSEA.